Described below is a single T cell receptor beta chain sequence and its context. The target of this receptor is not known. No much larger clone is present one base from it, and per-base qualities are unavailable. Libraries were constructed by the immunoSEQ multiplex PCR assay. For the multiplex PCR, a mixture combining 60 forward primers for TCR Vbeta segments and 13 reverse primers for TCR Jbeta segments was used. The CDR3 region of rearranged TCR beta genes was amplified from genomic DNA with a multiplex PCR assay. The Illumina HiSeq System was used to sequence the amplified TCR beta libraries as 87-base-pair reads. From the authors' description of their analysis: A later analysis counted approximately 74 million unique TCR beta chains across the 650 to 700 repertoires, and 10 million to 12 million of these chains were shared by at least two donors. Raw reads were error-corrected and collapsed into unique sequences with a nearest-neighbor algorithm that merged closely related sequences to remove PCR and sequencing errors. V, D and J gene segments were assigned by aligning CDR3 sequences to IMGT reference sequences. For a sequence to be retained, a match of at least six nucleotides was required to both a V gene segment and a J gene segment. Rearrangements were called productive when the CDR3 lacked stop codons and stayed in frame with V and J; all others were non-productive. Following IMGT convention, CDR3 was defined as the stretch from the second conserved V-encoded cysteine up to the conserved J-encoded phenylalanine. The earlier analysis of 500 to 750 of the donors excluded any sequence lacking an unambiguous match to a single V gene segment. An earlier analysis of about 600 of the donors called V segments functional above 56.7% productive rearrangements and segregating when the between-donor standard deviation exceeded 5%. A statistical classification framework was built to diagnose cytomegalovirus status from the catalog of TCR beta chain sequences. A later analysis assigned V and J genes by comparing TCR nucleotide sequences with IMGT/GENE-DB human TR gene sequences. The TCRdist pipeline was used in a later analysis to assign CDR3 sequences and most-parsimonious VDJ recombination scenarios. A later analysis defined each TCR beta chain by its CDR3 amino acid sequence plus V-gene family, and excluded reads lacking a unique V-gene family. To address suspected cross-contamination and a sequencing artifact, a later analysis removed a few hundred highly shared, low-generation-probability nucleotide sequences. For each public chain, a later analysis derived a clonal expansion index from normalized ranks of inferred template counts within each repertoire. In a later analysis, generation probabilities were computed using a VDJ recombination model fitted to out-of-frame rearrangements, and the results were checked against IGoR. A later analysis scored TCR-TCR, TCR-HLA and TCR-CMV co-occurrence with hypergeometric tests, applying a repertoire-size bias correction to TCR pairs. A later analysis estimated false discovery rates by permuting HLA or CMV assignments 20 times. In a later analysis, co-occurring TCRs were grouped using DBSCAN, with TCRdist sequence similarity added in when clustering inside HLA-allele-positive subsets. For co-occurrence clustering, repertoires with fewer than 30,000 or more than 120,000 public chains were excluded, along with a handful of repertoires with anomalous nucleotide sharing. TCRdb retrieved this table from immuneACCESS and kept in-frame rearrangements only. Not all clones are present; in checked studies, unresolved V genes account for under half, and no reason is known for the remainder. D and trimming come from the DNA, and the V and J calls and clone size come from that table. Counted in this sample were about 210,000 clones; over 75% of them appeared once. Clones ranked in the top ten supply around 0.45% of the sample.

The source of the sample is a study of cytomegalovirus exposure and HLA in healthy donors (dated by TCRdb to the late 2010s). Looking at the study overall: An earlier analysis of under 600 of the donors reported 250 to 350 Gb of sequence data and some 120 million unique TCR beta sequences from about 179 million T cells. Approximately 310 gigabases of sequencing data and roughly 80 million unique TCR sequences made up an early release that covered approximately 620 HLA-typed donors. Of the 300 to 500 genotyped donors, more than 75% were placed in the genetic ancestry cluster associated with self-reported Caucasian donors. The study was designed to test whether signatures of past pathogen exposure could be identified by cataloging public T cell receptors. The study profiled the T cell repertoires of fewer than 850 subjects by immunosequencing and related them to cytomegalovirus serostatus. Besides the first cohort of more than 650 subjects, a separate validation cohort made up of roughly 120 different subjects was used. To predict cytomegalovirus infection status, the study combined high-throughput TCR immunosequencing, statistical association of individual TCRs with disease status, and machine learning. To study patterns of TCR occurrence, a later analysis re-analyzed previously published TCR beta repertoires from 700 or so donors and added high-resolution HLA genotyping. The later analysis used no new phenotypic data to find candidate immune exposures, relying instead on TCR beta sequences and their occurrence across donors. To decide whether each TCR beta V gene segment behaved as functional or pseudogenic, an earlier analysis of some 600 of the donors relied on high-throughput TCR beta sequencing. Donor age, sex, ethnicity and CMV serostatus were collected together with the repertoire data. A later genetic analysis used genome-wide SNP genotypes for about 60% of the roughly 670 donors, treating that subset as a discovery cohort. Every discovery cohort repertoire had been produced on one sequencing platform. Both class I and class II loci were covered by HLA typing, at four-digit resolution. The number of typed donors differed by locus: about 620-640 for A, B, C, DRB1 and DQB1; 522 for DQA1; 606 for DPA1; and roughly 470 for DPB1. Several DR-DQ haplotypes were handled as single units for association and clustering because linkage in the cohort was strong. Across about 370 genotyped donors of the cohort, an average of about 220,000 unique TCR beta nucleotide sequences per donor were sequenced, and about a sixth of those sequences were non-productive. General conclusions and limits of the study: It was suggested by the authors that the approach could potentially be generalized to other disease states and immunological phenotypes. In a later analysis, HLA-associated TCR beta chains showed more clonal expansion and lower generation probabilities than non-associated chains that were equally common. HLA typing was unavailable for some donors at each locus, so association tests used only the typed subset. An earlier analysis of some 590 of the donors showed that most TCR beta V segments appeared in productive rearrangements either about 90% or about 30% of the time, which broadly matched IMGT annotations. A group of highly shared sequence variants was considered likely to be a technical artifact of the sequencing pipeline. Some IMGT-functional V segments, including TRBV6-2 and TRBV6-3, could not be distinguished by the 87-base-pair reads and were therefore excluded. Immune exposure information for the cohort was limited to CMV serostatus. In a later analysis, several top co-occurrence clusters were reported to appear linked to parvovirus B19, influenza, CMV and Epstein-Barr virus. Only TCR beta chains were sequenced in this cohort, and the absence of alpha or paired-chain data limited detectable features. A later genetic analysis associated a missense DCLRE1C variant with V-gene and J-gene trimming of TCR beta chains, and an independent cohort replicated the association. Specific HLA alleles were associated with 18,000 or so TCR beta sequences at a false discovery rate of 0.05 in a later analysis. Correlated functional status among segregating V segments might be attributable to linkage disequilibrium, but an unknown experimental factor could not be ruled out. A further reported finding was that TCR beta sequences accurately predicted the HLA-A and HLA-B alleles for most subjects in the first cohort. A later analysis found that most CMV-associated TCR beta chains appeared HLA-restricted, with HLA associations seemingly driven largely by CMV exposure. In both the original and validation cohorts, the classifier was reported to diagnose cytomegalovirus status with high specificity and sensitivity. According to a later analysis, TCR association rates differed among HLA loci, with DRB1 alleles showing the most associated TCRs and HLA-C alleles showing the fewest. Most TCR sequences were observed very rarely across donors, whereas some public TCRs were present in many individuals. When HLA alleles, especially DR and DQ, strongly co-occurred, attributing TCR associations to individual alleles was difficult. Because counts were too low, approximately 15 rarely observed V segments, including chromosome 9 orphons, were excluded from the earlier analysis of roughly 580 of the donors. In a later genetic analysis, fewer N-insertions in productive TCRs were reported among donors in an Asian-associated ancestry cluster than the approximately 630-donor mean. In the study, approximately 160 TCR beta chains were listed as associated with cytomegalovirus. In vitro tests confirmed that a few of the cytomegalovirus-associated TCR beta chains recognize cytomegalovirus antigens. The presence/absence analyses assumed that sequencing depth was roughly uniform across donors, and that assumption may not be true.

The cohort was made up of 500 to 850 healthy bone marrow donors. Cohort members were all nominally healthy when sampled, although unrecorded immune exposures were likely present. The donor was CMV seronegative and was included in the group of hundreds of seronegative cohort members. Each donor provided a peripheral blood sample, and peripheral blood mononuclear cells were used for TCR beta sequencing. The Qiagen DNeasy Blood Extraction Kit was used to extract genomic DNA from the blood cell samples. At the junction V is shortened by 10 bases and J by 4 bases, with 13 bases in between. CDR1 and CDR2, per the germline V gene, are WSHSY and SAAADI. The cysteine opens and the phenylalanine closes a CDR3 of 13 amino acids. Only the CDR3 DNA is retained, 39 bases long and in frame from the first base.

The sequence was obtained from a boy under 18 in good health and CMV-seronegative. In this chain, TRBV10-2 is recombined with TRBJ2-2, and perhaps TRBD1 as D gene, on 6 matching bases. Specimen: PBMCs. The CDR3 amino acid sequence is: CATMAGVTGELFF. The nucleotide sequence reads as follows: TGCGCCACCATGGCAGGGGTCACCGGGGAGCTGTTTTTT.